These 30 T cell receptor beta chains were sequenced from one sample in a study of molecular identifiers for immune sequencing clone quantification. TCRdb re-called the PCR reads with MiXCR, one entry per CDR3 protein. This sample has 45,000 to 65,000 distinct CDR3 sequences, with around 27% found just once. Sequenced sample: naive CD8+ T cells from blood, with Jurkat cell RNA spiked in. Subset reported: FACS-sorted CD8+CD4-CCR7+CD45RA+ naive T cells. The receptors shown here come from a human donor in good health. Some libraries in this study had Jurkat cell RNA spiked in.

As for this clonotype: A read error may account for a junction end that differs from germline. The rearrangement joins TRBV7-9 to TRBJ1-1; the match to TRBD1 covers 10 bases. The CDR3 extends over 16 amino acids. CDR1 and CDR2 from the germline V gene are SEHNR and FQNEAQ (reference sequence). CDR3 loop: CASGLGPGQGTYEAFF. The CDR3 region has the DNA TGTGCCAGCGGCTTAGGGCCGGGACAGGGGACTTATGAAGCTTTCTTT.

This clonotype was found many times. The J gene is TRBJ1-5, the V gene TRBV14, with TRBD1 identical over 8 bases. Germline loops: CDR1 SGHDN, CDR2 FVKESK. V lost 0 bases to trimming and J lost 0 bases; unmatched junction nucleotides: 4. CDR3 length: 17 residues. CDR3 nucleotides: TGTGCCAGCAGCCAAGATCAGGGGGCCACTAGCAATCAGCCCCAGCATTTT. Translated: CASSQDQGATSNQPQHF.

In this sample, this clonotype turned up many times. The rearrangement uses TRBV27 and TRBJ2-2, with 8 bases fitting TRBD2. The J segment lost 1 base and the V segment lost 0 bases, leaving 7 bases of the junction unmatched. Germline CDR1 MNHEY, CDR2 SMNVEV (reference sequence). CDR3 length equals 18 residues. This CDR3 reads CASSLSPLAELNTGELFF. The CDR3 bases are TGTGCCAGCAGTTTATCGCCACTAGCGGAACTGAACACCGGGGAGCTGTTTTTT.

Ten or more counts support this clonotype. The chain has TRBV29-1 and TRBJ2-7; weak D call: TRBD2 (7 bases). V gave up 6 bases and J gave up 1 base, with 22 bases separating them. The CDR3 consists of 16 residues. Per germline, CDR1 SQVTM and CDR2 ANQGSEA. In nucleotides, the CDR3 is TGCAGCGTGAGGGGGGGGGTCGGAGCGGGATCCTACGAGCAGTACTTC. Its protein is CSVRGGVGAGSYEQYF.

This clonotype has a count of ten or more. V usage is TRBV2 and J usage is TRBJ1-1; a possible D gene is TRBD1 (6 bases). Germline V gene lookup returns CDR1 SNHLY and CDR2 FYNNEI. This CDR3 is built from 16 residues. V was trimmed by 3 bases and J by 0 bases, leaving 14 bases between them. This chain's CDR3 is CASSEGSGAMNTEAFF. In DNA form, the CDR3 reads TGTGCCAGCAGTGAGGGGTCAGGGGCCATGAACACTGAAGCTTTCTTT.

Comments on this clonotype: A read error may explain this, as a much larger clone is one base away. As the CDR3 is not closed by the conserved phenylalanine or tryptophan, this likely results from a read error. This chain links TRBV6-5 with TRBJ1-1, with TRBD1 identical over 12 bases. There are 17 residues in the CDR3. Germline CDR1 MNHEY, CDR2 SVGAGI. V shed 5 bases and J 5 bases; nucleotides not matched to a gene: 12. CDR3 loop: CASSGWDRGRGVTEAFS. DNA for the CDR3: TGTGCCAGCAGTGGGTGGGACAGGGGGCGCGGAGTGACTGAAGCTTTCTCT.

A remark on this clonotype: A much larger clone sits a single nucleotide away, making a read error possible. This chain joins TRBV5-6 and TRBJ2-3; D uncertain. CDR1 is SGHDT and CDR2 is YYEEEE in the germline V gene. V was shortened by 4 bases and J by 6 bases, with 18 bases between the two germline ends. This CDR3 comprises 15 residues. The CDR3 nucleotides read TGTGCCAGCAGCCCCGGGCTTGGTGGTATTGATACGCAGTATTTT. Translating it yields CASSPGLGGIDTQYF.

A remark on this clonotype: With a much larger clone just one base away, this may be a read error. The chain employs TRBV6-5 and TRBJ2-7; D gene ambiguous. Germline values: CDR1 MNHEY, CDR2 SVGAGI. The CDR3 has 13 amino acids. The V and J ends lost 2 bases and 6 bases respectively, with 11 bases between them. CDR3 bases: TGTGCCAGCAGTTACGCGAAGTACTTCGAGCAGTACTTC. It translates to CASSYAKYFEQYF.

This clonotype has ten or more counts. V is TRBV7-9 and J is TRBJ2-2; 11 nucleotides agree with TRBD2. Losses at the gene ends were 0 bases for V and 4 bases for J; bases not matched to a gene: 7. CDR1 SEHNR and CDR2 FQNEAQ come from the germline V gene (reference sequence). This CDR3 contains 18 residues. The CDR3 here is CASSLASPSGRTTGELFF. The CDR3 DNA sequence: TGTGCCAGCAGCTTAGCGTCCCCTAGCGGGAGGACCACCGGGGAGCTGTTTTTT.

This clonotype has just a few counts. A much larger clone differs from this one at a single base, so this may be a read error. This chain connects TRBV5-4 to TRBJ2-5; no reliable D call. Germline CDR1 is SGHNT and CDR2 is YYREEE (reference sequence). This CDR3 spans 14 amino acids. The V and J ends lost 0 bases and 1 base respectively, with 7 bases between them. The CDR3 region is CASSLDSSQETQYF. In DNA, the CDR3 is TGTGCCAGCAGCTTGGACTCTAGCCAAGAGACCCAGTACTTC.

This sequence joins TRBV10-3 and TRBJ1-1; D may be TRBD1 (5 bases). Germline V CDR1 and CDR2: ENHRY, SYGVKD. V lost 3 bases and J lost 5, with 10 bases in between. The CDR3 has 13 residues. The CDR3 coding sequence is TGTGCCATCAGTGACTCGGAGGGGACTGAAGCTTTCTTT. It is translated as CAISDSEGTEAFF.

There are many counts of this clonotype. V is TRBV5-5 and J is TRBJ2-3; the D call may be TRBD1 or TRBD2 (5 bases each). Trimming took off 4 bases at V and 1 base at J, with 10 bases between the two ends. Germline lookup yields CDR1 SGHKS and CDR2 YYEKEE (reference sequence). The CDR3 consists of 14 residues. CDR3 in amino acids: CASSHMGGTDTQYF. Here the CDR3 DNA reads TGTGCCAGCAGCCACATGGGGGGCACAGATACGCAGTATTTT.

This clonotype was detected a few times. The chain is built from TRBV7-8 and TRBJ1-5, with TRBD1 matching over 8 bases. The length of the CDR3 is 17 residues. CDR1 SGHVS and CDR2 FQNEAQ come from the germline V gene. J was trimmed by 3 bases and V by 4 bases; bases with no gene match: 11. The CDR3 spells CASSSIQGQVYNQPQHF. For the CDR3, the DNA is TGTGCCAGCAGCTCAATTCAGGGACAGGTGTACAATCAGCCCCAGCATTTT.

This clonotype was picked up many times. This rearrangement joins TRBV6-1 to TRBJ2-7; TRBD1 aligns across 8 bases. The V segment lost 6 bases and the J segment 3 bases; nucleotides outside the gene matches: 7. The CDR3 is made up of 14 amino acids. Germline V gene data show CDR1 as MNHNS and CDR2 as SASEGT. CDR3 coding DNA: TGTGCCAGCAGCGGAGGACAGGGAGGCTACGAGCAGTACTTC. It codes for CASSGGQGGYEQYF.

With regard to this clonotype: One end of the junction varies from germline; a read error may be responsible. The gene calls are TRBV19 and TRBJ2-3; weak D call: TRBD2 (6 bases). This CDR3 is built from 15 residues. Germline V gene data show CDR1 as LNHDA and CDR2 as SQIVND (reference sequence). CDR3 nucleotide sequence: TGTACCAGTAGTATGGCGGGGCTGGGCACAGATACGCAGTATTTT. It specifies CTSSMAGLGTDTQYF. The variable domain in full, completed from reference TRBV19 and TRBJ2-3, reads DGGITQSPKYLFRKEGQNVTLSCEQNLNHDAMYWYRQDPGQGLRLIYYSQIVNDFQKGDIAEGYSVSREKKESFPLTVTSAQKNPTAFYLCTSSMAGLGTDTQYFGPGTRLTVL.

Turning to this clonotype: A much larger clone lies one base from this, so it may be a read error. The chain links TRBV7-9 to TRBJ2-5; possibly TRBD2 for D (5 bases). Germline V gives CDR1 SEHNR, CDR2 FQNEAQ (reference sequence). The CDR3 runs 14 residues. DNA of the CDR3: TGTGCCAGCAGCTTAGGAGGGTATCAAGAGCCCCAGTACTTC. This translates into CASSLGGYQEPQYF.

This clonotype was counted many times. The chain joins TRBV12-3 or TRBV12-4 to TRBJ1-1; D not resolved. The CDR3 length is 13 residues. Trimming left V 3 bases short and J 0 bases short, with 5 bases between. CDR3 region: CASSLYLNTEAFF. The CDR3 DNA reads as TGTGCCAGCAGTTTGTACCTGAACACTGAAGCTTTCTTT.

This clonotype occurred once. This sequence may be a read error, since a much larger clone differs from it by one base. This chain uses TRBV7-8 with TRBJ1-4; TRBD1 is a possible D gene (5 bases). The CDR3 is made up of 17 amino acids. Germline assignment: CDR1 SGHVS and CDR2 FQNEAQ. Trimming removed 7 bases from V and 12 bases from J, with 30 bases in between. CDR3 region: CASTYLPTLGLGEELFF. Here the CDR3 DNA reads TGTGCCAGCACATATCTCCCCACTTTGGGACTGGGCGAAGAACTGTTTTTT.

As concerns this clonotype: This could be a read error, since a much larger clone is one nucleotide away. A read error is likely, as this CDR3 ends without the conserved phenylalanine or tryptophan. This chain uses TRBV2 with TRBJ2-7; TRBD2 aligns across 8 bases. The junction had 15 bases not matched to a gene; V was cut back by 6 bases and J by 2 bases. This CDR3 has 17 amino acids. Germline V gene data show CDR1 as SNHLY and CDR2 as FYNNEI. CDR3 region: CASSPAGVMTATYEQYI. The CDR3 DNA sequence: TGTGCCAGCAGCCCAGCGGGGGTAATGACCGCCACCTACGAGCAGTACATC.

The chain joins TRBV19 to TRBJ2-7, with D perhaps TRBD2 (6 bases). This CDR3 contains 14 residues. The germline V gene has CDR1 LNHDA and CDR2 SQIVND (reference sequence). V lost 4 bases and J 0 bases, leaving 10 bases between the germline ends. DNA for the CDR3: TGTGCCAGTAGTAGCCGGACTAACTCCTACGAGCAGTACTTC. Translating gives CASSSRTNSYEQYF.

This clonotype was seen at least ten times. V usage is TRBV10-1 and J usage is TRBJ2-7; 7 nucleotides align to TRBD1. The CDR3 has 13 amino acids. After removal of 3 bases from V and 5 bases from J, the junction contained 4 bases not matched to a gene. The germline V gene encodes CDR1 WNHNN and CDR2 SYGVQD (reference sequence). The CDR3 loop is CASSERGGDEQYF. Written as DNA, the CDR3 is TGCGCCAGCAGTGAACGAGGGGGCGACGAGCAGTACTTC.

Ten or more counts support this clonotype. This chain joins TRBV19 and TRBJ2-6; maybe TRBD1 (6 bases). Germline V gene sequence: CDR1 LNHDA, CDR2 SQIVND (reference sequence). V lost 5 bases and J lost 3, with 11 bases in between. The length of the CDR3 is 15 residues. DNA for the CDR3: TGTGCCAGTAGTGCCGCAGGGGTTGGGGCCAACGTCCTGACTTTC. Translation gives CASSAAGVGANVLTF.

This clonotype was counted many times. This rearrangement joins TRBV7-9 to TRBJ1-2, with 11 bases matching TRBD1. V shed 6 bases and J 7 bases; nucleotides not matched to a gene: 4. The CDR3 extends over 13 amino acids. From germline, CDR1 is SEHNR and CDR2 FQNEAQ (reference sequence). The CDR3 sequence: CASRGQGVIGYTF. Here the CDR3 DNA reads TGTGCCAGCAGGGGACAGGGGGTAATTGGCTACACCTTC.

Regarding this clonotype: Given a much more abundant clone one base away, this may be a read error. The chain uses TRBV6-2 or TRBV6-3 and TRBJ1-5, with 12 bases that match TRBD1. Looked up from germline, CDR1 is MNHEY and CDR2 is SVGEGT. The CDR3 spans 16 residues. The chain's CDR3 is CASSYLGQGAYHPQHF. CDR3 DNA sequence: TGTGCCAGCAGTTACTTGGGACAGGGGGCGTATCATCCCCAGCATTTT.

A remark on this clonotype: A single base separates this from a much larger clone, so it may be a read error. V gene TRBV19 combines with J gene TRBJ2-5, with D tentatively TRBD1 (5 bases). The V end lost 5 bases, the J end lost 2 bases, and 15 bases lay between the germline ends. CDR1 and CDR2 from the germline V gene are LNHDA and SQIVND (reference sequence). CDR3 length equals 15 residues. CDR3 bases: TGTGCCAGTAGTTCCCCGTCGACAGAGCAAGAGACCCAGTACTTC. Encoded protein: CASSSPSTEQETQYF.

At least ten counts were recorded for this clonotype. The V and J genes are TRBV19 and TRBJ1-1; D gene unclear. The germline V gene encodes CDR1 LNHDA and CDR2 SQIVND (reference sequence). The CDR3 runs to 16 residues. Trimming took 1 base from V and 10 from J, leaving 22 bases between them. In DNA form, the CDR3 reads TGTGCCAGTAGTATAGTCCCCTTGATCAGTGACGGCGGAGCTTTCTTT. Residues: CASSIVPLISDGGAFF. The full variable domain, with the rest looked up from reference TRBV19 and TRBJ1-1, is DGGITQSPKYLFRKEGQNVTLSCEQNLNHDAMYWYRQDPGQGLRLIYYSQIVNDFQKGDIAEGYSVSREKKESFPLTVTSAQKNPTAFYLCASSIVPLISDGGAFFGQGTRLTVV.

There are many counts of this clonotype. This chain uses TRBV6-1 with TRBJ2-7, with 7 bases that match TRBD2. Germline CDR1 and CDR2: MNHNS and SASEGT. Trimming took 1 base from V and 2 from J; bases not matched to a gene: 8. The CDR3 is made up of 16 amino acids. CDR3 residues: CASSEVRAGPTYEQYF. CDR3 bases: TGTGCCAGCAGTGAAGTTAGAGCGGGACCAACCTACGAGCAGTACTTC.

Concerning this clonotype itself: A much larger clonotype is one base distant, so this may be a read error. The chain carries TRBV7-9 and TRBJ2-3; 14 nucleotides align to TRBD2. The CDR3 spans 17 residues. Germline CDR1 and CDR2: SEHNR and FQNEAQ (reference sequence). V was pared by 5 bases and J by 8 bases, with 12 bases of the junction left unmatched. The CDR3 DNA reads as TGTGCCAGCAGCCCGATGGGACTAGCGGGAGTCCCGGGTACGCAGTATTTT. It encodes CASSPMGLAGVPGTQYF.

This clonotype was seen a single time. A single base separates this from a much larger clone, so it may be a read error. The rearrangement uses TRBV6-5 and TRBJ2-2; D is possibly TRBD1 or TRBD2 (5 bases each). The CDR3 consists of 18 residues. Germline CDR1 is MNHEY and CDR2 is SVGAGI. CDR3 sequence reads: CGSSYRGDLSSNTGELFF. DNA of the CDR3: TGTGGCAGCAGTTACAGAGGGGACCTTAGTTCGAACACCGGGGAGCTGTTTTTT.

V usage is TRBV7-2 and J usage is TRBJ2-3; TRBD1 is a possible D gene (6 bases). This CDR3 region has 13 residues. CDR1 is SGHTA, CDR2 FQGNSA, per germline. The ends were cut back, 5 bases at V and 4 bases at J, with 10 bases in the middle. CDR3 loop: CASSQGPPDTQYF. The CDR3 DNA sequence: TGTGCCAGCAGCCAGGGGCCCCCAGATACGCAGTATTTT.